This T cell receptor beta chain was documented in a study of response to subunit inactivated influenza vaccine. The study, taken as a whole, reports: The authors put forward the suggestion that each seasonal influenza vaccination may bring in only a limited number of new T cells.

MiXCR, run by TCRdb on the RT-PCR reads, gives a single entry per CDR3 protein. Here the sample spans hundreds of thousands of distinct CDR3 sequences, 10% to 15% being singletons. With 1 base clipped from V and 6 bases from J, the junction kept 11 bases outside the gene matches. This CDR3 has 16 residues. The germline V gene encodes CDR1 SEHNR and CDR2 FQNEAQ (reference sequence). This clonotype was observed a few times. As yet, its antigen is unknown. This sequence originates from a man in his fifties or sixties who received an inactivated influenza vaccine. The rearrangement uses TRBV7-9 and TRBJ1-1; 7 positions agree with TRBD1. The material was PBMCs from blood, obtained about 40 days after vaccination. The CDR3, as DNA: TGTGCCAGCAGCTTAGAGACAGGGTATGTGGGTCCTGAAGCTTTCTTT. Amino acids: CASSLETGYVGPEAFF. Complete variable domain (other parts from reference TRBV7-9 and TRBJ1-1): DTGVSQNPRHKITKRGQNVTFRCDPISEHNRLYWYRQTLGQGPEFLTYFQNEAQLEKSRLLSDRFSAERPKGSFSTLEIQRTEQGDSAMYLCASSLETGYVGPEAFFGQGTRLTVV.